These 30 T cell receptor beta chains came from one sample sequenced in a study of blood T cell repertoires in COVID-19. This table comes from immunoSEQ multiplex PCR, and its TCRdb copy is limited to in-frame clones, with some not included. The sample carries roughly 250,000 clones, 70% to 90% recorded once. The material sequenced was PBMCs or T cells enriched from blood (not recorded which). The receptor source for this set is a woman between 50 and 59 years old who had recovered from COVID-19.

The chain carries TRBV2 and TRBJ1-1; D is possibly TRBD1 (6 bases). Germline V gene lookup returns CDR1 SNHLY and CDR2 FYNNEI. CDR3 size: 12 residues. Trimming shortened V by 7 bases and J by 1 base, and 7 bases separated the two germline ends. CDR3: CASTQGNTEAFF. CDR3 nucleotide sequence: TGTGCCAGCACACAGGGGAACACTGAAGCTTTCTTT.

CDR3 protein: CASSYSGSVTDTQYF. The CDR3 DNA reads as TGTGCCAGCAGTTATAGCGGGAGTGTGACAGATACGCAGTATTTT. The rearrangement uses TRBV6-2 or TRBV6-3 and TRBJ2-3, with 9 bases identical to TRBD2. This CDR3 contains 15 residues. Per the germline V gene, CDR1 is MNHEY and CDR2 is SVGEGT. Losses at the gene ends were 3 bases for V and 3 bases for J; bases not matched to a gene: 4.

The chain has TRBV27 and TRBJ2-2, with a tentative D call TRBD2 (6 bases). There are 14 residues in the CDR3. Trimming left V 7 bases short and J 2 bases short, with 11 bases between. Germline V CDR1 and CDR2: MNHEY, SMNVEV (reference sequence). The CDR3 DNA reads TGTGCCAGCATGATTAGCGGTAACACCGGGGAGCTGTTTTTT. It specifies CASMISGNTGELFF.

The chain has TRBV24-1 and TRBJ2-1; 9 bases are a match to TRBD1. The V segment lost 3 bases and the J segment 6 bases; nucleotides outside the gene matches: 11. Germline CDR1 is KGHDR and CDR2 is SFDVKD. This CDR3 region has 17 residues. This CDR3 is CATSDRRTGAGANEQFF. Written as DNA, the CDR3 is TGTGCCACCAGTGATCGGAGGACAGGGGCCGGTGCCAATGAGCAGTTCTTC.

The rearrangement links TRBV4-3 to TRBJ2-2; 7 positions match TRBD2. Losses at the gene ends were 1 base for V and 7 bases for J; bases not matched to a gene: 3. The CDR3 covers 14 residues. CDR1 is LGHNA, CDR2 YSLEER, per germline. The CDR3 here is CASSQGGGVGELFF. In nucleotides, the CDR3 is TGCGCCAGCAGCCAAGGTGGGGGGGTCGGGGAGCTGTTTTTT.

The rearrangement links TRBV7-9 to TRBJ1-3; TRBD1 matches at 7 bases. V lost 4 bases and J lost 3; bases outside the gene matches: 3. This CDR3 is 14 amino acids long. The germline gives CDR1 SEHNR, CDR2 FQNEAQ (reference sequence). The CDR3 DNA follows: TGTGCCAGCAGCTGGGGGACAGATGGAAACACCATATATTTT. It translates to CASSWGTDGNTIYF.

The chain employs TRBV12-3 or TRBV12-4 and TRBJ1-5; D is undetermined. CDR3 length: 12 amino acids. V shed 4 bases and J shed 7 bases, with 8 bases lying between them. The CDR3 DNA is TGTGCCAGCAGTTACCTGACACAGCCCCAGCATTTT. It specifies CASSYLTQPQHF.

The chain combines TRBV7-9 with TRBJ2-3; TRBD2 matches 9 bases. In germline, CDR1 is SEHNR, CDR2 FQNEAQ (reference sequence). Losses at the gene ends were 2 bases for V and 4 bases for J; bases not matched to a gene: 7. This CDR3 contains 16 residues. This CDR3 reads CASSLIAGELADTQYF. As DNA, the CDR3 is TGTGCCAGCAGCTTAATAGCGGGAGAGCTGGCAGATACGCAGTATTTT.

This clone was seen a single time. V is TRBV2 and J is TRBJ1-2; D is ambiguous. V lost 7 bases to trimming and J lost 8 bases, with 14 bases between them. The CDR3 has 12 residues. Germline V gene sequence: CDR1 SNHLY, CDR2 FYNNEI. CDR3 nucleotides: TGTGCCAGCAAATCGGAGGGAGCCGGCTACACCTTC. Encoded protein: CASKSEGAGYTF.

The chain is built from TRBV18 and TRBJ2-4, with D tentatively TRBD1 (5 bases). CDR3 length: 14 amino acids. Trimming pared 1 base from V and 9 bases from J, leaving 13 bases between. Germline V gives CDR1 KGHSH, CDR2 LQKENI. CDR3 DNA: TGTGCCAGCTCACCACGGGGCCAGGGAAGCATTCAGTACTTC. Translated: CASSPRGQGSIQYF.

DNA for the CDR3: TGCGCCAGCAGCTTCAGCCCTGGACAGGGTGAAAAACTGTTTTTT. Protein product: CASSFSPGQGEKLFF. This chain joins TRBV5-1 and TRBJ1-4; 8 nucleotides match TRBD1. The junction had 7 bases not matched to a gene; V was cut back by 2 bases and J by 7 bases. The germline V gene encodes CDR1 SGHRS and CDR2 YFSETQ. The length of the CDR3 is 15 residues.

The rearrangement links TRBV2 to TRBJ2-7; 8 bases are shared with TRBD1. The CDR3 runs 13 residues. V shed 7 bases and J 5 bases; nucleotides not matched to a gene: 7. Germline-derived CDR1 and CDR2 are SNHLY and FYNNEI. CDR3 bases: TGTGCCAGCAAGACCGGGACAGGAAACGAGCAGTACTTC. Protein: CASKTGTGNEQYF.

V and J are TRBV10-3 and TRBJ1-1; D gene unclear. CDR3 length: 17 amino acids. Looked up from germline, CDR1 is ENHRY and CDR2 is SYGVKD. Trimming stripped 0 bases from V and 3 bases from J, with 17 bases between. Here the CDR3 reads CAISESNFGREDTEAFF. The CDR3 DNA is TGTGCCATCAGTGAGTCGAATTTTGGCCGGGAGGACACTGAAGCTTTCTTT.

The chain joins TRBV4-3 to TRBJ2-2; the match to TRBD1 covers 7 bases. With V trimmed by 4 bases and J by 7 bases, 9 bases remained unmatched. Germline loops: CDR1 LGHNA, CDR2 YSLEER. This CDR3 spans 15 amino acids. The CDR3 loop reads CASSPMTGSIGELFF. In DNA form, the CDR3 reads TGCGCCAGCAGCCCAATGACAGGGTCAATCGGGGAGCTGTTTTTT.

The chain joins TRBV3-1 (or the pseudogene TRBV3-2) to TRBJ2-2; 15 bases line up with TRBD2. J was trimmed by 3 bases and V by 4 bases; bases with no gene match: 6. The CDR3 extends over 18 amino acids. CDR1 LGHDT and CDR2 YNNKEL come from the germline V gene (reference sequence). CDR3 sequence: CASSPGLAGGSDTGELFF. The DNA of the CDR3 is TGTGCCAGCAGCCCAGGACTAGCGGGAGGGAGCGACACCGGGGAGCTGTTTTTT.

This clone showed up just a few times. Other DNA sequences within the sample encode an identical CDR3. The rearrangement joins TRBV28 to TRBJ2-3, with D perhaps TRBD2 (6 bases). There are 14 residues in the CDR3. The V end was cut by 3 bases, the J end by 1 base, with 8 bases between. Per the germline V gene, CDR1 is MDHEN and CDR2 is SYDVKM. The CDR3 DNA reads TGTGCCAGCAGTTTTGTAGCGGGCACAGATACGCAGTATTTT. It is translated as CASSFVAGTDTQYF.

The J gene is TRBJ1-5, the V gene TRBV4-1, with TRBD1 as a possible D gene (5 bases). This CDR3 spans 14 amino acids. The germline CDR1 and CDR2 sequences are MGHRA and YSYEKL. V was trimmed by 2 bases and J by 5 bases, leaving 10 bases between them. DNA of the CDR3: TGCGCCAGCAGCCAACTGACAGTTCATCAGCCCCAGCATTTT. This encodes CASSQLTVHQPQHF.

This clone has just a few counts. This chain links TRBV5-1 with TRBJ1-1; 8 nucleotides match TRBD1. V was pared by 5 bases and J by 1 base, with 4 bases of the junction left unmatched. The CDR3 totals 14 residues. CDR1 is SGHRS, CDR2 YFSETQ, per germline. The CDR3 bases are TGCGCCAGCAGGCCCGACAGGGGGAACACTGAAGCTTTCTTT. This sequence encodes CASRPDRGNTEAFF.

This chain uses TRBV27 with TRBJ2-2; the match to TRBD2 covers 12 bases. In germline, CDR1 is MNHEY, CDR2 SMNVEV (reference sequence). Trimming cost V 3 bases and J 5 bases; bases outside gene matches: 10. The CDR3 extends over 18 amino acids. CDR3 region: CASSFLGLAGGPTGELFF. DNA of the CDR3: TGTGCCAGCAGTTTTTTGGGGCTAGCGGGAGGGCCTACCGGGGAGCTGTTTTTT.

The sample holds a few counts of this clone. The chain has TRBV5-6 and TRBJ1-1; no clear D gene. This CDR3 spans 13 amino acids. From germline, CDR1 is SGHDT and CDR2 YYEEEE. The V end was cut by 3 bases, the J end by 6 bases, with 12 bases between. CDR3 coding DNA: TGTGCCAGCAGCTCCTCCCCTACCGCTGAAGCTTTCTTT. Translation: CASSSSPTAEAFF.

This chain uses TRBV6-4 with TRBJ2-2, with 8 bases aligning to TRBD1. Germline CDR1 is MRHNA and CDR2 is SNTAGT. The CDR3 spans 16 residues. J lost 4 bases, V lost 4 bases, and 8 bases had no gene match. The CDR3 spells CASSAWTGTGTGELFF. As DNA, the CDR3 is TGTGCCAGCAGTGCTTGGACCGGGACAGGCACCGGGGAGCTGTTTTTT.

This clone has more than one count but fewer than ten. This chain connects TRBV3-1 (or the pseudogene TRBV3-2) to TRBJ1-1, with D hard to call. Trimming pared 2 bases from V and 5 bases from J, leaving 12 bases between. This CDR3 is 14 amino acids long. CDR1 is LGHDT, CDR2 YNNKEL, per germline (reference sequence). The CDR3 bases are TGTGCCAGCAGCCAACTCGCGTTCTTGACTGAAGCTTTCTTT. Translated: CASSQLAFLTEAFF.

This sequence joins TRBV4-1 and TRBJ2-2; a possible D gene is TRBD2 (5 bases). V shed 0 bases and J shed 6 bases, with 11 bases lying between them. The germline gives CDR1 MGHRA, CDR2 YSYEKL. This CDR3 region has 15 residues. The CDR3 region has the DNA TGCGCCAGCAGCCAAGAGAGGGCTGGACCCGGGGAGCTGTTTTTT. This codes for CASSQERAGPGELFF.

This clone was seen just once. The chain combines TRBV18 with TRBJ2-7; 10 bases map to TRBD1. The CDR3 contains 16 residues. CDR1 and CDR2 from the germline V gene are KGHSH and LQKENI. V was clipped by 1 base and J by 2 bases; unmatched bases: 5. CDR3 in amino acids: CASSPRPGQGPYEQYF. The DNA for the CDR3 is TGTGCCAGCTCACCACGACCGGGACAGGGGCCCTACGAGCAGTACTTC.

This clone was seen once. CDR3 coding DNA: TGTGCCAGCAGTAAGTGGCCGGGAACTGAAGCTTTCTTT. Amino acids: CASSKWPGTEAFF. J is TRBJ1-1 and V is TRBV28; unclear D gene. Trimming left V 5 bases short and J 5 bases short, with 12 bases between. The germline CDR1 and CDR2 sequences are MDHEN and SYDVKM. This CDR3 comprises 13 residues. Based on the CDR3 plus reference TRBV28 and TRBJ1-1, the full variable domain is DVKVTQSSRYLVKRTGEKVFLECVQDMDHENMFWYRQDPGLGLRLIYFSYDVKMKEKGDIPEGYSVSREKKERFSLILESASTNQTSMYLCASSKWPGTEAFFGQGTRLTVV.

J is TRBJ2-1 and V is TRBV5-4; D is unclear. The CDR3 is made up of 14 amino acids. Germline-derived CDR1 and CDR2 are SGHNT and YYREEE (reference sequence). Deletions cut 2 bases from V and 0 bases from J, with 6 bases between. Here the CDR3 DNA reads TGTGCCAGCAGCTTAGAGAGCTCCTACAATGAGCAGTTCTTC. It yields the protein CASSLESSYNEQFF.

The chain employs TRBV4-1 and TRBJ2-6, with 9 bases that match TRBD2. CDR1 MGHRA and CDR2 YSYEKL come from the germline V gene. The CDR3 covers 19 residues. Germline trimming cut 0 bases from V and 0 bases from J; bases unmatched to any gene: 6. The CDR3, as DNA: TGCGCCAGCAGCCAAGAATTAGCGGGAGACCTCTCTGGGGCCAACGTCCTGACTTTC. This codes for CASSQELAGDLSGANVLTF.

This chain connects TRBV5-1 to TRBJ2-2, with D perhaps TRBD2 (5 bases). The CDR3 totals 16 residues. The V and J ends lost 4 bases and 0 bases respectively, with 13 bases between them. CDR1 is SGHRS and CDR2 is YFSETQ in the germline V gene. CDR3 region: CASSANSAANTGELFF. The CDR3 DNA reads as TGCGCCAGCAGCGCGAATAGCGCGGCGAACACCGGGGAGCTGTTTTTT.

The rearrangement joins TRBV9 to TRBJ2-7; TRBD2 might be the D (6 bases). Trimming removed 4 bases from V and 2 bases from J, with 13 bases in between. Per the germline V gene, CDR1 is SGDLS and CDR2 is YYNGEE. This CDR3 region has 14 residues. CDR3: CASSPGLSTYEQYF. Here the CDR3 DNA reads TGTGCCAGCAGCCCCGGACTATCCACCTACGAGCAGTACTTC.

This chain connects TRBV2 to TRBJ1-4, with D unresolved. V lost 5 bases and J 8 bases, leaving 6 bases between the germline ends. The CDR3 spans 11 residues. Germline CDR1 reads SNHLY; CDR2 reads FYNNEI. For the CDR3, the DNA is TGTGCCAGCAGTACAGAAGAAAAACTGTTTTTT. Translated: CASSTEEKLFF.